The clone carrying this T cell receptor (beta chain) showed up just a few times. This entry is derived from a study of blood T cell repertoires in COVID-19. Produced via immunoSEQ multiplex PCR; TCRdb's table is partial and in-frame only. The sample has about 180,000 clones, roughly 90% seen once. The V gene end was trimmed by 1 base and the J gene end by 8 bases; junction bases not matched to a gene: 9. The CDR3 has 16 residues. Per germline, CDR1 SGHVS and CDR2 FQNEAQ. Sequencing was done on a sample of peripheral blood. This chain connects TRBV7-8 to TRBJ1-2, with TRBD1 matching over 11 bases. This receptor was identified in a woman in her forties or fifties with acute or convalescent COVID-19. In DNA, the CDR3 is TGTGCCAGCAGCTTAGTTTCTAGGACAGGGGGCGGAGGCTACACCTTC. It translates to CASSLVSRTGGGGYTF.